The 9 T cell receptor beta chains below come from one sample, sequenced in a study of beta chain features in type 1 diabetes. Sequenced material consisted of expressed TCRB transcripts (all of the isolated RNA was reverse transcribed). Clones were sequenced by immunoSEQ multiplex PCR, and TCRdb holds only the in-frame ones, with some missing. The profile shows some 280,000 clones, 14% of them singletons. Study results and limitations: Researchers report that Type 1 diabetes patients had moderately but significantly shorter TCRB CDR3s across all four CD4+ subsets.

Their antigens are not known. Sequencing was carried out using naive CD4+ T cells from blood. The receptors were gathered from a man aged 30 to 39 with type 1 diabetes.

This clone was detected only a few times. The chain couples TRBV5-6 to TRBJ2-5, with D maybe TRBD1 (5 bases). The CDR3 consists of 11 residues. Germline V lookup: CDR1 SGHDT, CDR2 YYEEEE. Trimming removed 5 bases from V and 5 bases from J, with 7 bases in between. CDR3 sequence reads: CASSYRETQYF. CDR3 nucleotides: TGTGCCAGCAGTTACAGGGAGACCCAGTACTTC.

In its sample, this clone was seen a few times. The chain joins TRBV5-4 to TRBJ2-3; 7 bases map to TRBD2. CDR1 and CDR2 (germline): SGHNT, YYREEE (reference sequence). The trim removed 4 bases at V and 1 base at J, leaving 9 bases unmatched. The CDR3 runs 16 residues. The CDR3 bases are TGTGCCAGCAGCCCCAGACTAGCAGGACGCACAGATACGCAGTATTTT. Translating it yields CASSPRLAGRTDTQYF.

This clone was counted a few times. This specimen includes other DNA sequences encoding the same CDR3. V is TRBV18 and J is TRBJ2-1; TRBD2 is a possible D gene (6 bases). V was clipped by 6 bases and J by 2 bases, with 11 bases between them. The length of the CDR3 is 14 residues. The germline CDR1 and CDR2 sequences are KGHSH and LQKENI. CDR3 amino acids: CASSPPGAYNEQFF. CDR3 DNA sequence: TGTGCCAGCTCCCCCCCGGGGGCCTACAATGAGCAGTTCTTC.

J is TRBJ2-7 and V is TRBV28, with D tentatively TRBD2 (5 bases). The germline V gene encodes CDR1 MDHEN and CDR2 SYDVKM. The CDR3 runs to 12 residues. V was pared by 6 bases and J by 7 bases, with 13 bases between. The CDR3 here is CASSRTVREQYF. The CDR3 region has the DNA TGTGCCAGCAGCCGGACTGTCCGGGAGCAGTACTTC.

This clone appeared a few times. J is TRBJ2-5 and V is TRBV11-1; D possibly corresponds to TRBD1 (5 bases). V was clipped by 5 bases and J by 3 bases, with 10 bases between them. This CDR3 has 13 residues. In germline, CDR1 is SGHAT, CDR2 FQDESV (reference sequence). The CDR3 loop reads CASSKTVEETQYF. The CDR3, as DNA: TGTGCCAGCAGCAAGACAGTAGAAGAGACCCAGTACTTC.

This clone has only a few counts. The genes are TRBV5-5 and TRBJ1-2; D is unclear. Germline assignment: CDR1 SGHKS and CDR2 YYEKEE (reference sequence). The CDR3 runs 13 residues. V was trimmed by 0 bases and J by 4 bases, leaving 7 bases between them. The CDR3 DNA reads TGTGCCAGCAGCTTGGAGCGGGGCTATGGCTACACCTTC. Its protein is CASSLERGYGYTF.

The chain combines TRBV5-1 with TRBJ2-3, with TRBD2 matching over 11 bases. CDR1 and CDR2 from the germline V gene are SGHRS and YFSETQ. Trimming at V came to 7 bases and at J to 4 bases, leaving 5 bases not matched to a gene. The CDR3 covers 14 residues. For the CDR3, the DNA is TGCGCCAGCGGCCTAGCGGGAGGAGCAGATACGCAGTATTTT. Its protein product is CASGLAGGADTQYF.

This clone was recorded a few times. The rearrangement uses TRBV15 and TRBJ2-5; D gene unclear. There are 13 residues in the CDR3. Trimming shortened V by 0 bases and J by 4 bases, and 6 bases separated the two germline ends. Germline loops: CDR1 LNHNV, CDR2 YYDKDF (reference sequence). CDR3: CATSRDSVETQYF. CDR3 DNA: TGTGCCACCAGCAGAGATTCGGTAGAGACCCAGTACTTC.

The CDR3 coding sequence is TGTGCCAGCAGCCGCAGCGGGAGTGAGACCCAGTACTTC. Translated, it gives CASSRSGSETQYF. The V and J genes are TRBV5-4 and TRBJ2-5; 8 bases map to TRBD2. J lost 5 bases, V lost 4 bases, and 4 bases had no gene match. Germline assignment: CDR1 SGHNT and CDR2 YYREEE (reference sequence). CDR3 length equals 13 residues.